The 2 T cell receptor beta chains listed next were all sequenced from one sample in a study of blood T cell repertoires in COVID-19. TCRdb's table, derived via immunoSEQ multiplex PCR, lists solely in-frame clones and lacks some. The top ten clones hold about 1.6% of a sample with approximately 300,000 clones, about 83% of them seen once. Sequenced: peripheral blood. The receptors shown here come from a woman aged 45 to 65 with acute or convalescent COVID-19.

The gene calls are TRBV10-2 and TRBJ2-1; TRBD2 aligns across 13 bases. Germline CDR1 and CDR2: WSHSY and SAAADI. The trim removed 6 bases at V and 8 bases at J, leaving 7 bases unmatched. There are 15 residues in the CDR3. The CDR3 is CASSRTSGSEDEQFF. The CDR3 DNA follows: TGCGCCAGCAGCCGGACTAGCGGGAGTGAAGATGAGCAGTTCTTC.

This chain connects TRBV29-1 to TRBJ1-2; 8 nucleotides line up with TRBD1. This CDR3 comprises 13 residues. The germline V gene encodes CDR1 SQVTM and CDR2 ANQGSEA. With V trimmed by 0 bases and J by 8 bases, 5 bases remained unmatched. The chain's CDR3 is CSVEEDRDGGYTF. The CDR3 DNA reads as TGCAGCGTTGAAGAGGACAGGGATGGAGGCTACACCTTC.